Presented here are 23 T cell receptor beta chains from one specimen sequenced in a study of shared clonotypes between healthy human individuals. Repertoires were generated with immunoSEQ multiplex PCR, while TCRdb's copy carries only in-frame clones and drops some. Found here are about 690,000 clones, around 90% of them singletons; the top ten hold about 33%. Sequenced input: memory CD8+ T cells from PBMCs. Documented subset: CD45RO+ cells pooled with CCR7-negative TemRA cells. The origin of the receptors is a man younger than 35 in good health. Some clones in this sample may be carry-over from other donors' samples.

The V call is TRBV5-1, the J call TRBJ2-7, with a possible D match to TRBD2 (6 bases). This CDR3 comprises 16 residues. Trimming removed 1 base at V and 3 bases at J, with 17 bases between. Germline V gene data show CDR1 as SGHRS and CDR2 as YFSETQ. CDR3 bases: TGCGCCAGCAGCTTGTTTGTCTCTAGCGAGATCTACGAGCAGTACTTC. Residues: CASSLFVSSEIYEQYF.

The chain has TRBV2 and TRBJ1-2; TRBD1 matches at 9 bases. Germline CDR1 reads SNHLY; CDR2 reads FYNNEI. V lost 7 bases and J lost 4; bases outside the gene matches: 10. This CDR3 has 15 residues. CDR3 residues: CASKQFRDRAYGYTF. The DNA of the CDR3 is TGTGCCAGCAAACAATTTAGGGACAGGGCCTATGGCTACACCTTC.

The V gene is TRBV5-4, the J gene TRBJ2-7, with TRBD1 matching over 9 bases. The CDR3 loop spans 15 amino acids. Germline CDR1 and CDR2: SGHNT and YYREEE (reference sequence). V gave up 6 bases and J gave up 3 bases; unmatched junction bases: 10. CDR3 in DNA: TGTGCCAGCAAAACTGGTCCGGGACAGGGCTACGAGCAGTACTTC. It codes for CASKTGPGQGYEQYF. The complete variable domain, with remaining parts taken from reference TRBV5-4 and TRBJ2-7, reads ETGVTQSPTHLIKTRGQQVTLRCSSQSGHNTVSWYQQALGQGPQFIFQYYREEENGRGNFPPRFSGLQFPNYSSELNVNALELDDSALYLCASKTGPGQGYEQYFGPGTRLTVT.

The chain recombines TRBV27 with TRBJ2-7; D unclear. The germline gives CDR1 MNHEY, CDR2 SMNVEV (reference sequence). The CDR3 has 16 residues. The ends were cut back, 3 bases at V and 4 bases at J, with 19 bases in the middle. CDR3 DNA: TGTGCCAGCAGTTTCCAACCGGCGGACGTTGGTTACGAGCAGTACTTC. Residues: CASSFQPADVGYEQYF.

For this clone: Other DNA sequences within the sample encode an identical CDR3. The genes are TRBV7-9 and TRBJ2-7, with TRBD1 identical over 7 bases. The length of the CDR3 is 13 residues. CDR1 is SEHNR and CDR2 is FQNEAQ in the germline V gene (reference sequence). After removal of 6 bases from V and 2 bases from J, the junction contained 4 bases not matched to a gene. CDR3 sequence: CASSPGQTYEQYF. The CDR3 nucleotides read TGTGCCAGCAGTCCGGGACAGACCTACGAGCAGTACTTC. The full variable domain, its missing parts supplied by reference TRBV7-9 and TRBJ2-7, is DTGVSQNPRHKITKRGQNVTFRCDPISEHNRLYWYRQTLGQGPEFLTYFQNEAQLEKSRLLSDRFSAERPKGSFSTLEIQRTEQGDSAMYLCASSPGQTYEQYFGPGTRLTVT.

A note on this clone: The sample contains more than one DNA sequence encoding this CDR3. The chain employs TRBV9 and TRBJ2-7, with no clear D. The V gene's germline CDR1 is SGDLS and CDR2 YYNGEE. V was cut by 0 bases and J by 2 bases, with 9 bases left in between. There are 14 residues in the CDR3. The CDR3 loop is CASSVAGSTYEQYF. The CDR3 coding sequence is TGTGCCAGCAGCGTAGCTGGAAGTACCTACGAGCAGTACTTC.

This sequence joins TRBV15 and TRBJ1-1, with D uncertain. Germline assignment: CDR1 LNHNV and CDR2 YYDKDF (reference sequence). This CDR3 region has 15 residues. V was shortened by 0 bases and J by 5 bases, with 13 bases between the two germline ends. CDR3 nucleotides: TGTGCCACCAGCAGAGAGTCCGTGATAGTTACTGAAGCTTTCTTT. It specifies CATSRESVIVTEAFF.

The rearrangement links TRBV7-9 to TRBJ2-7; 7 bases agree with TRBD2. The CDR3 spans 15 residues. V was pared by 5 bases and J by 2 bases, with 9 bases of the junction left unmatched. Germline-derived CDR1 and CDR2 are SEHNR and FQNEAQ (reference sequence). CDR3 sequence reads: CASSQPGTTTYEQYF. The DNA of the CDR3 is TGTGCCAGCAGCCAACCCGGGACTACTACCTACGAGCAGTACTTC.

J is TRBJ2-1 and V is TRBV9; D assignment may be TRBD1 or TRBD2 (6 bases each). Germline assignment: CDR1 SGDLS and CDR2 YYNGEE. Deletions cut 0 bases from V and 8 bases from J, with 12 bases between. The CDR3 is made up of 14 amino acids. The CDR3 DNA follows: TGTGCCAGCAGCGTAGCGGGGGCGGTGGATGAGCAGTTCTTC. Its protein is CASSVAGAVDEQFF.

The gene calls are TRBV19 and TRBJ2-2; D not resolved. V lost 0 bases and J lost 0, with 11 bases in between. Germline V CDR1 and CDR2: LNHDA, SQIVND (reference sequence). The CDR3 totals 17 residues. DNA for the CDR3: TGTGCCAGTAGTATAGAGGGCAGGCCTGCGAACACCGGGGAGCTGTTTTTT. Translated: CASSIEGRPANTGELFF.

The genes are TRBV9 and TRBJ1-1; no clear D. The CDR3 consists of 14 residues. Germline-derived CDR1 and CDR2 are SGDLS and YYNGEE. Trimming took 3 bases from V and 1 from J, leaving 10 bases between them. The CDR3 sequence is CASSEGWANTEAFF. The CDR3, as DNA: TGTGCCAGCAGCGAGGGCTGGGCGAACACTGAAGCTTTCTTT.

The chain has TRBV2 and TRBJ2-1; D might be TRBD2 (6 bases). The CDR3 runs 15 residues. Germline assignment: CDR1 SNHLY and CDR2 FYNNEI. The germline V and J ends were trimmed by 2 bases and 8 bases, with 16 bases remaining between them. CDR3 loop: CASSEFGPSDHEQFF. The CDR3, as DNA: TGTGCCAGCAGTGAATTTGGCCCTAGCGACCATGAGCAGTTCTTC.

The J gene is TRBJ2-7, the V gene TRBV30, with TRBD1 identical over 7 bases. The CDR3 spans 16 residues. V shed 1 base, J shed 4 bases, and the junction held 13 bases outside the gene matches. Germline-derived CDR1 and CDR2 are GTSNPN and SVGIG (reference sequence). CDR3 residues: CAWSALGRGGDYEQYF. Written as DNA, the CDR3 is TGTGCCTGGAGTGCCCTAGGGCGAGGGGGCGATTACGAGCAGTACTTC.

The V gene is TRBV7-9, the J gene TRBJ1-5; D call uncertain. The germline CDR1 and CDR2 sequences are SEHNR and FQNEAQ (reference sequence). The V end lost 5 bases, the J end lost 7 bases, and 9 bases lay between the germline ends. The CDR3 consists of 12 residues. CDR3 protein: CASSAGQQPQHF. The CDR3 DNA follows: TGTGCCAGCAGCGCGGGCCAGCAGCCCCAGCATTTT.

The rearrangement links TRBV10-3 to TRBJ2-5, with TRBD2 identical over 7 bases. Trimming removed 3 bases from V and 7 bases from J; junction bases left unmatched: 8. The length of the CDR3 is 14 residues. Germline assignment: CDR1 ENHRY and CDR2 SYGVKD. The CDR3 sequence: CAISDRLARVTQYF. CDR3 in DNA: TGTGCCATCAGTGATAGACTAGCTCGTGTGACCCAGTACTTC.

The CDR3 is CASSLGPVWDDSNQPQHF. Here the CDR3 DNA reads TGTGCCAGCAGCTTAGGGCCCGTTTGGGACGATAGCAATCAGCCCCAGCATTTT. The chain links TRBV7-8 to TRBJ1-5; possible D gene TRBD1, 5 bases. Germline CDR1 and CDR2: SGHVS and FQNEAQ. This CDR3 spans 18 amino acids. V was shortened by 1 base and J by 0 bases, with 16 bases between the two germline ends.

The chain recombines TRBV10-2 with TRBJ1-4; 8 bases agree with TRBD1. V lost 2 bases to trimming and J lost 0 bases; unmatched junction nucleotides: 8. The CDR3 is 18 amino acids. CDR1 and CDR2 from the germline V gene are WSHSY and SAAADI. As DNA, the CDR3 is TGCGCCAGCAGTGAGATGGACAGGGAGGGAACAACTAATGAAAAACTGTTTTTT. As protein: CASSEMDREGTTNEKLFF.

The J gene is TRBJ2-1, the V gene TRBV7-3; D could derive from TRBD1 or TRBD2 (5 bases each). In germline, CDR1 is SGHTA, CDR2 FQGTGA. The CDR3 sequence is 16 residues long. Trimming stripped 1 base from V and 0 bases from J, with 10 bases between. The CDR3 is CASSLIIGGSYNEQFF. CDR3 sequence (DNA): TGTGCCAGCAGCTTAATAATTGGGGGCTCCTACAATGAGCAGTTCTTC.

In regard to this clone: Other DNA sequences in the sample encode the same CDR3. V usage is TRBV9 and J usage is TRBJ2-7; a possible D gene is TRBD1 (5 bases). Per germline, CDR1 SGDLS and CDR2 YYNGEE. The CDR3 has 14 amino acids. The V end was cut by 0 bases, the J end by 1 base, with 8 bases between. Here the CDR3 DNA reads TGTGCCAGCAGCGTAGCCGCAGGGTCCTACGAGCAGTACTTC. It translates to CASSVAAGSYEQYF.

The chain combines TRBV5-6 with TRBJ2-3; TRBD2 aligns across 7 bases. V shed 3 bases and J 1 base; nucleotides not matched to a gene: 8. Germline V gene lookup returns CDR1 SGHDT and CDR2 YYEEEE. CDR3 size: 16 residues. In nucleotides, the CDR3 is TGTGCCAGCAGCTCGTACGGGACTACAGGCACAGATACGCAGTATTTT. It is translated as CASSSYGTTGTDTQYF.

The gene calls are TRBV18 and TRBJ2-2; 8 nucleotides agree with TRBD1. J lost 4 bases, V lost 4 bases, and 5 bases had no gene match. This CDR3 is 15 amino acids long. The germline V gene has CDR1 KGHSH and CDR2 LQKENI. CDR3 sequence reads: CASSLRTGPTGELFF. DNA of the CDR3: TGTGCCAGCTCACTGCGGACAGGGCCCACCGGGGAGCTGTTTTTT.

This clone was observed at least ten times. V usage is TRBV19 and J usage is TRBJ1-5; D gene uncertain. Germline V gene data show CDR1 as LNHDA and CDR2 as SQIVND (reference sequence). CDR3 length: 19 amino acids. V lost 2 bases and J lost 0, with 20 bases in between. The CDR3 loop is CASSISVWRRTNSNQPQHF. The CDR3, as DNA: TGTGCCAGTAGTATATCTGTATGGCGGAGAACTAATAGCAATCAGCCCCAGCATTTT. The entire variable domain, with the rest obtained from reference TRBV19 and TRBJ1-5, is as follows: DGGITQSPKYLFRKEGQNVTLSCEQNLNHDAMYWYRQDPGQGLRLIYYSQIVNDFQKGDIAEGYSVSREKKESFPLTVTSAQKNPTAFYLCASSISVWRRTNSNQPQHFGDGTRLSIL.

The genes are TRBV4-2 and TRBJ1-1; D perhaps matches TRBD1 (6 bases). The germline V and J ends were trimmed by 4 bases and 4 bases, with 7 bases remaining between them. The CDR3 consists of 12 residues. The germline CDR1 and CDR2 sequences are LGHNA and YNFKEQ. The CDR3 DNA follows: TGTGCCAGCAGCCGAGGGGGCACTGAAGCTTTCTTT. Amino acid sequence: CASSRGGTEAFF.